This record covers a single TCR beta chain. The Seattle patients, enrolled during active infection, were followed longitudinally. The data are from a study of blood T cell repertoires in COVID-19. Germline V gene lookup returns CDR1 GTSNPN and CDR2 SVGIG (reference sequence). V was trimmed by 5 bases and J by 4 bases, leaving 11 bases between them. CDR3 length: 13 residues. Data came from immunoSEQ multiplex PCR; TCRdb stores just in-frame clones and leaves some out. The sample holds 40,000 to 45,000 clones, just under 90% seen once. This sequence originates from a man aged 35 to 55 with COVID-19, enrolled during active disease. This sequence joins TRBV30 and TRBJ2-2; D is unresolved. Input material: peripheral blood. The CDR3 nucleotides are TGTGCCTGGTGGTTCCTCGGCACCGGGGAGCTGTTTTTT. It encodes CAWWFLGTGELFF.